This T cell receptor beta chain comes out of a study of shared clonotypes between healthy human individuals. Study context: Researchers assigned three CD4 naive, three CD4 memory, two CD8 naive and one CD8 memory plate to each donor.

The CDR3 covers 16 residues. The germline gives CDR1 LNHDA, CDR2 SQIVND (reference sequence). V shed 6 bases and J shed 5 bases, with 20 bases lying between them. About this clone itself: Its matching antigen is unknown.

TCRdb's table, derived via immunoSEQ multiplex PCR, lists solely in-frame clones and lacks some. The sample consists of some 380,000 clones, 90% to 97% of them appearing once. CD8 memory fractions consisted of CD45RO+ and CCR7-negative CD45RA+ TemRA cells together. General study results and limits: The study found lower generation probabilities in non-shared clonotypes than in those shared by all four donors.

This rearrangement joins TRBV19 to TRBJ1-5, with a weak D call TRBD1 (5 bases). The specimen was memory CD8+ T cells sorted from blood. Subset described: CD45RO+ cells pooled with CCR7-negative TemRA cells. The receptor comes from a man under 40 in good health. CDR3 DNA: TGTGCCAGTAGAAAGATGAACGACAGAGATTATCAGCCCCAGCATTTT. Amino acids: CASRKMNDRDYQPQHF. Full variable domain (outside the CDR3, taken from reference TRBV19 and TRBJ1-5): DGGITQSPKYLFRKEGQNVTLSCEQNLNHDAMYWYRQDPGQGLRLIYYSQIVNDFQKGDIAEGYSVSREKKESFPLTVTSAQKNPTAFYLCASRKMNDRDYQPQHFGDGTRLSIL.